This T cell receptor (beta chain) is drawn from a study of blood T cells in healthy people across ages. Study-level points and caveats: Unsorted PBMCs prevented conclusive naive versus antigen-experienced comparison.

Note on this clonotype: Its antigen remains unknown.

V gave up 3 bases and J gave up 0 bases, with 15 bases separating them. The CDR3 spans 16 residues. Looked up from germline, CDR1 is DFQATT and CDR2 is SNEGSKA (reference sequence). Aged about 6 to 100, donors were systemically healthy Caucasians from Russia. A second PCR of roughly 7 to 11 cycles used a sample-barcoded 5' primer and a J-beta primer mix. Every single cDNA molecule received a tag from a template-switch adaptor with 12 random nucleotides. Each CDR3 protein gets one entry after TCRdb re-called the 5' RACE reads with MiXCR. Counted here are fewer than 2,000,000 distinct CDR3 sequences, about 39% occurring once; the ten biggest clones make up about 21%.

Sequenced sample: blood. This receptor was obtained from a human donor in good health. This sequence joins TRBV20-1 and TRBJ2-1; the D gene is possibly TRBD1 (6 bases). In DNA form, the CDR3 reads TGCAGTGCTAGGCGATCGGGACATAGCTCCTACAATGAGCAGTTCTTC. This translates into CSARRSGHSSYNEQFF.